This paragraph reports one T cell receptor beta chain. Its antigen remains unidentified. This specimen belongs to a study of T-cell memory formation after mild COVID-19. Study context: Each donor largely had its own TCR clusters.

Germline V CDR1 and CDR2: MGHRA, YSYEKL. The CDR3 is 15 amino acids. V dropped 1 base and J dropped 1 base, with 9 bases sitting between them. Study conclusions and caveats: Contracting clones localized mainly to CM and EM when CD4+ and mainly to EMRA when CD8+. Day 15 to 85 contracting clones showed balanced CD4/CD8; later expanders leaned CD4+. Pre-infection memory already had some responding clones, implying cross-reactive memory joined.

TCRdb itself ran the 5' RACE reads through MiXCR, one entry per CDR3 protein. The sample carries 400,000 to 550,000 distinct CDR3 sequences, approximately 25% recorded once. The chain links TRBV4-1 to TRBJ2-3; D gene uncertain. Sequences were obtained from PBMCs or a T cell subset sorted from them (not recorded which). This sequence originates from an adult woman who had mild COVID-19 (a few samples of this study predate the infection). Cell type and time point are not known. The CDR3 DNA sequence: TGCGCCAGCAGCCAAGTGCTGGATGGCACAGATACGCAGTATTTT. Its translation: CASSQVLDGTDTQYF.